These 5 T cell receptor beta chains were all obtained from the same sample, sequenced in a study of T cell changes during pregnancy in multiple sclerosis. TCRdb's table, derived via immunoSEQ multiplex PCR, lists solely in-frame clones and lacks some. The sample holds just over 55,000 clones; around 90% are singletons and the top ten take 3.6%. The sequencing used peripheral blood, collected after pregnancy. The receptors shown here come from a female donor in good health, enrolled as a control in a pregnancy study.

This chain joins TRBV11-3 and TRBJ2-3; the D gene is possibly TRBD1 (7 bases). V dropped 3 bases and J dropped 8 bases, with 18 bases sitting between them. In germline, CDR1 is SGHNT, CDR2 YENEEA. The CDR3 loop spans 15 amino acids. For the CDR3, the DNA is TGTGCCAGCAGCTTTGACTTTCAGGGGGGAGGTACGCAGTATTTT. Amino acid sequence: CASSFDFQGGGTQYF.

The chain employs TRBV7-2 and TRBJ1-2; TRBD1 aligns across 7 bases. The length of the CDR3 is 15 residues. J gave up 5 bases and V 1 base, and 7 bases lay outside the gene matches. Germline CDR1 reads SGHTA; CDR2 reads FQGNSA. CDR3 in DNA: TGTGCCAGCAGCTTAGGCTGGACAGGAGCATATGGCTACACCTTC. Amino acids: CASSLGWTGAYGYTF.

This rearrangement joins TRBV19 to TRBJ2-3; 9 nucleotides agree with TRBD1. The CDR3 runs 18 residues. J lost 3 bases, V lost 0 bases, and 10 bases had no gene match. Germline V gene sequence: CDR1 LNHDA, CDR2 SQIVND (reference sequence). The CDR3 region is CASSIDSGGTGWTDTQYF. CDR3 DNA: TGTGCCAGTAGTATAGATTCAGGAGGGACAGGGTGGACAGATACGCAGTATTTT.

V and J are TRBV19 and TRBJ2-7; D may be TRBD2 (5 bases). The CDR3 totals 12 residues. Per germline, CDR1 LNHDA and CDR2 SQIVND (reference sequence). Between the trimmed V and J ends, which lost 3 bases and 4 bases, there was a span of 7 bases. CDR3 nucleotides: TGTGCCAGTAGTATTGAGGGATACGAGCAGTACTTC. Protein product: CASSIEGYEQYF.

This chain uses TRBV4-3 with TRBJ2-5, with 11 nucleotides matching TRBD2. This CDR3 is 16 amino acids long. The junction had 5 bases not matched to a gene; V was cut back by 0 bases and J by 5 bases. The germline V gene has CDR1 LGHNA and CDR2 YSLEER. CDR3 coding DNA: TGCGCCAGCAGCCAAGAGCTTTCTAGCGGGGGGGAGACCCAGTACTTC. The encoded protein is CASSQELSSGGETQYF.